This TCR beta chain was documented in a study of identical twins. Study-wide points: There is a chance that invariant MAIT and iNKT cells partially muddied zero-insertion analyses. Its conclusions, products of cross-sectional statistical analysis, did not come from following the same donors. Beta out-of-frame sequences showed weaker excess twin sharing.

CDR1 and CDR2 from the germline V gene are SGDLS and YYNGEE. Trimming took 4 bases from V and 4 from J; bases not matched to a gene: 9. There are 15 residues in the CDR3. Of note for this clonotype: Its antigen is still unknown.

Template switching added a universal primer site; cDNA carried unique molecular identifiers. MiXCR was run by TCRdb on the 5' RACE reads, yielding one entry per CDR3 protein. Of hundreds of thousands of distinct CDR3 sequences listed, under 25% were seen once; the top ten hold about 0.48%. In addition, the sample was reused for a study of yellow fever vaccine responses in identical twins.

The specimen was CD4+ T cells sorted from blood. The chain joins TRBV9 to TRBJ2-3; 7 bases are shared with TRBD2. This clonotype was obtained from a woman between 18 and 30 years old in good health. In DNA, the CDR3 is TGTGCCAGCAGCCCCCATGGCGGGGGTTCAGATACGCAGTATTTT. Translation gives CASSPHGGGSDTQYF.